These 5 T cell receptor beta chains were sequenced from one sample in a study of somatic mutations in cytotoxic T cells in rheumatoid arthritis (TCRdb year 2017). Preparation of the library involved the immunoSEQ multiplex PCR assay. This immuneACCESS table, as held by TCRdb, lists in-frame sequences with V and J called but not all clones. Of the missing ones, under half trace to an unresolved V gene in checked studies; the others have no known cause. In all, the sample holds 6,000 or so clones, and 72% of those were seen once. Together, the top ten hold around 36% of the sample. Material for sequencing was CD8+ T cells sorted from blood. These receptors were collected from a woman aged 45-65 years in good health.

The CDR3 loop reads CASSLRRGEPEAFF. The CDR3 DNA reads TGTGCCAGCAGCCTCCGACGGGGGGAACCTGAAGCTTTCTTT. This chain uses TRBV14 with TRBJ1-1, with D perhaps matching TRBD1 (5 bases). V was clipped by 4 bases and J by 6 bases, with 15 bases between them. Germline CDR1 and CDR2: SGHDN and FVKESK. The CDR3 sequence is 14 residues long. Complete variable domain (other parts from reference TRBV14 and TRBJ1-1): EAGVTQFPSHSVIEKGQTVTLRCDPISGHDNLYWYRRVMGKEIKFLLHFVKESKQDESGMPNNRFLAERTGGTYSTLKVQPAELEDSGVYFCASSLRRGEPEAFFGQGTRLTVV.

J is TRBJ1-6 and V is TRBV7-3, with TRBD1 matching over 8 bases. Per the germline V gene, CDR1 is SGHTA and CDR2 is FQGTGA. This CDR3 has 16 residues. The ends lost 4 bases at V and 6 bases at J; junction bases unmatched: 8. In nucleotides, the CDR3 is TGTGCCAGCAGCTCCCCACTAGGACAGGGTAATTCACCCCTCCACTTT. Protein product: CASSSPLGQGNSPLHF.

J is TRBJ1-2 and V is TRBV25-1; 8 bases match TRBD1. V was pared by 3 bases and J by 6 bases, with 9 bases of the junction left unmatched. This CDR3 contains 15 residues. In germline, CDR1 is MGHDK, CDR2 SYGVNS. In nucleotides, the CDR3 is TGTGCCAGCAGTGAGGCCTGGACAGGGAAGGATGGCTACACCTTC. Amino acid sequence: CASSEAWTGKDGYTF.

The chain joins TRBV4-1 to TRBJ1-5; D gene ambiguous. CDR3 length equals 16 residues. V lost 4 bases and J 0 bases, leaving 13 bases between the germline ends. Germline CDR1 and CDR2: MGHRA and YSYEKL. This CDR3 reads CASSLTVGVSNQPQHF. Here the CDR3 DNA reads TGCGCCAGCAGCCTCACCGTCGGGGTTAGCAATCAGCCCCAGCATTTT.

This clone was counted between two and nine times. The chain couples TRBV10-3 to TRBJ1-1, with 7 bases identical to TRBD1. V was clipped by 6 bases and J by 5 bases; unmatched bases: 9. The CDR3 has 14 amino acids. Germline V lookup: CDR1 ENHRY, CDR2 SYGVKD. CDR3 in amino acids: CAIRPDRAGTEAFF. For the CDR3, the DNA is TGTGCCATCAGACCTGACAGGGCTGGGACTGAAGCTTTCTTT.